These T cell receptor beta chains were read from a single sample in a study of vaccination and CD4 T cells after COVID-19. These receptors have no known antigen. MiXCR, run by TCRdb on the PCR reads, gives a single entry per CDR3 protein. The table has approximately 20,000 distinct CDR3 sequences, around two thirds seen once; the top ten hold 4.5% to 7%. The sequenced sample was CD4+ T cells from blood, cultured in vitro. These TCRs come from a human donor who had recovered from COVID-19. The CDR3 runs from the conserved cysteine through the conserved F or W. The order of the fields is clone size, V gene, D gene, J gene, CDR3 protein, CDR3 DNA. The D gene is left open where the match is weak. The size field is filled for only some rows; it gives once, few, many or a size class.

few	TRBV28	NA	TRBJ2-7	CASSLGRGSSYEQYF	TGTGCCAGCAGTTTAGGTCGGGGAAGCTCCTACGAGCAGTACTTC
NA	TRBV6-1	TRBD2	TRBJ2-3	CASSEALIAGGPDTQYF	TGTGCCAGCAGTGAAGCGCTAATAGCGGGAGGACCAGATACGCAGTATTTT
NA	TRBV20-1	NA	TRBJ1-1	CSASFPTLSAEAFF	TGCAGTGCTAGTTTCCCCACCCTCTCGGCTGAAGCTTTCTTT
NA	TRBV6-2/TRBV6-3	TRBD2	TRBJ2-1	CASSKTSGGSYNEQFF	TGTGCCAGCAGCAAGACTAGCGGGGGCTCCTACAATGAGCAGTTCTTC
NA	TRBV19	TRBD1	TRBJ1-5	CASSRRGTGDGTNQPQHF	TGTGCCAGTAGCCGACGGGGGACAGGGGATGGGACCAATCAGCCCCAGCATTTT
few	TRBV28	NA	TRBJ2-5	CASSLVEATQYF	TGTGCCAGCAGTTTGGTTGAGGCGACCCAGTACTTC
medium-sized	TRBV10-1	TRBD2	TRBJ2-3	CASSPAGFSTDTQYF	TGCGCCAGCAGCCCAGCGGGATTTAGCACAGATACGCAGTATTTT
NA	TRBV7-9	NA	TRBJ2-7	CASSLNTLANEQYF	TGTGCCAGCAGCTTAAACACCCTAGCGAACGAGCAGTACTTC
NA	TRBV20-1	NA	TRBJ2-2	CSARFGRLPPGELFF	TGCAGTGCTAGGTTTGGGAGGCTCCCACCCGGGGAGCTGTTTTTT
NA	TRBV20-1	NA	TRBJ1-1	CSARKDLNTEAFF	TGCAGTGCTAGAAAGGATTTGAACACTGAAGCTTTCTTT
NA	TRBV20-1	TRBD2	TRBJ2-3	CSARPAGRTDTQYF	TGCAGTGCTAGACCAGCGGGACGGACAGATACGCAGTATTTT
NA	TRBV19	NA	TRBJ2-1	CASRELGSVGEQFF	TGTGCCAGTCGGGAACTAGGGTCTGTCGGTGAGCAGTTCTTC
NA	TRBV7-9	NA	TRBJ1-2	CASSLDPDNNYGYTF	TGTGCCAGCAGCTTAGATCCGGACAACAACTATGGCTACACCTTC
NA	TRBV7-8	NA	TRBJ2-5	CASSYYTGPRETQYF	TGTGCCAGCAGCTACTACACGGGCCCCCGAGAGACCCAGTACTTC
NA	TRBV10-2	NA	TRBJ1-1	CASSVRTNTEAFF	TGCGCCAGCAGTGTTCGGACGAACACTGAAGCTTTCTTT
NA	TRBV28	NA	TRBJ1-2	CASTRTAVNYGYTF	TGTGCCAGCACCCGGACGGCGGTTAACTATGGCTACACCTTC
NA	TRBV20-1	NA	TRBJ1-1	CSARRTSGTEAFF	TGCAGTGCTAGGAGGACTAGTGGGACTGAAGCTTTCTTT
NA	TRBV6-1	NA	TRBJ1-1	CASSPFRGTEAFF	TGTGCCAGCAGCCCCTTCAGGGGTACTGAAGCTTTCTTT
NA	TRBV20-1	TRBD2	TRBJ2-7	CSAREAGGGGRGYEQYF	TGCAGTGCTAGAGAGGCTGGGGGCGGGGGGCGGGGGTACGAGCAGTACTTC
NA	TRBV14	NA	TRBJ2-1	CASSQDGATGVRLFF	TGTGCCAGCAGCCAAGATGGAGCGACGGGCGTGAGGCTGTTCTTC
few	TRBV6-1	NA	TRBJ1-3	CASSRDGSGNTIYF	TGTGCCAGCAGTAGGGACGGCTCTGGAAACACCATATATTTT
NA	TRBV4-1	TRBD2	TRBJ2-1	CASSQDPSGAGGKYNEQFF	TGCGCCAGCAGCCAAGATCCCTCGGGGGCGGGAGGGAAATACAATGAGCAGTTCTTC
few	TRBV10-3	NA	TRBJ1-2	CAISDQAGSYGYTF	TGTGCCATCAGTGATCAAGCAGGCTCCTATGGCTACACCTTC
few	TRBV7-2	NA	TRBJ1-2	CASSAGPSRWNYGYTF	TGTGCCAGCAGCGCCGGACCGTCACGGTGGAACTATGGCTACACCTTC
medium-sized	TRBV28	NA	TRBJ2-7	CASSHGTAGIGQYF	TGTGCCAGCAGCCACGGGACGGCCGGCATTGGGCAGTACTTC
NA	TRBV19	NA	TRBJ1-2	CASRIQGDYGYTF	TGTGCCAGTAGGATCCAGGGTGACTATGGCTACACCTTC
NA	TRBV6-1	NA	TRBJ2-1	CASSKTGDEQFF	TGTGCCAGCAGCAAGACTGGCGATGAGCAGTTCTTC
NA	TRBV7-2	TRBD2	TRBJ2-5	CASSWIAGRQETQYF	TGTGCCAGCAGCTGGATAGCGGGACGGCAAGAGACCCAGTACTTC
few	TRBV7-9	TRBD1	TRBJ1-1	CASSRQGYFTEAFF	TGTGCCAGCAGCCGACAGGGCTATTTCACTGAAGCTTTCTTT
NA	TRBV28	TRBD2	TRBJ2-1	CASSLGGYNEQFF	TGTGCCAGCAGTTTGGGAGGGTACAATGAGCAGTTCTTC
NA	TRBV7-9	TRBD2	TRBJ2-3	CASSQGTSGSVDTQYF	TGTGCCAGCAGCCAAGGGACTAGCGGGAGTGTCGATACGCAGTATTTT
NA	TRBV12-3/TRBV12-4	NA	TRBJ1-2	CASSPDGGVTLYGYTF	TGTGCCAGCAGTCCTGACGGAGGGGTCACCTTGTATGGCTACACCTTC
NA	TRBV19	TRBD1	TRBJ1-2	CASIGAGDSYGYTF	TGTGCCAGTATTGGGGCAGGGGACAGCTATGGCTACACCTTC
few	TRBV9	TRBD2	TRBJ2-1	CASSVDGLELNEQFF	TGTGCCAGCAGCGTAGATGGACTAGAACTCAATGAGCAGTTCTTC
NA	TRBV28	TRBD2	TRBJ2-1	CASSFGAGALTGNEQFF	TGTGCCAGCAGTTTTGGTGCGGGAGCGCTCACAGGCAATGAGCAGTTCTTC
few	TRBV27	NA	TRBJ1-4	CASTRGDGEKLFF	TGTGCCAGCACTCGTGGGGACGGCGAAAAACTGTTTTTT
NA	TRBV27	TRBD1	TRBJ2-2	CASRPDRVGTGELFF	TGTGCCAGCAGACCCGACAGGGTGGGTACCGGGGAGCTGTTTTTT
NA	TRBV11-2	NA	TRBJ2-7	CASSRWGEQYF	TGTGCCAGCAGCAGATGGGGGGAGCAGTACTTC
NA	TRBV20-1	NA	TRBJ2-4	CSARRRWDPEVAKNIQYF	TGCAGTGCTAGAAGGAGGTGGGACCCCGAGGTTGCCAAAAACATTCAGTACTTC
few	TRBV18	TRBD1	TRBJ1-2	CASSQEGGAGGYTF	TGTGCCAGCTCCCAAGAAGGGGGCGCAGGTGGCTACACCTTC
NA	TRBV28	NA	TRBJ1-5	CASSLHNQPQHF	TGTGCCAGCAGTCTACACAATCAGCCCCAGCATTTT
once	TRBV28	NA	TRBJ1-5	CASQNGGQGRLQPQHF	TGTGCCAGCCAAAATGGGGGACAAGGTCGGCTTCAGCCCCAGCATTTT
once	TRBV20-1	TRBD2	TRBJ2-5	CSARDLAGVETQYF	TGCAGTGCTAGAGATCTAGCGGGAGTGGAGACCCAGTACTTC
few	TRBV24-1	NA	TRBJ2-7	CATSDPSLGYEQYF	TGTGCCACCAGTGATCCTAGTCTGGGGTACGAGCAGTACTTC
NA	TRBV7-9	NA	TRBJ2-3	CASSIRRSGHSGDTQYF	TGTGCCAGCAGCATACGACGATCTGGGCACAGCGGAGATACGCAGTATTTT
NA	TRBV18	TRBD2	TRBJ2-3	CASSRRLAGGPTDTQYF	TGTGCCAGCTCACGGAGACTAGCGGGAGGGCCGACAGATACGCAGTATTTT
NA	TRBV11-2	NA	TRBJ2-1	CASTRGAGVYLGEQFF	TGTGCCAGCACCAGGGGGGCGGGAGTATATTTAGGTGAGCAGTTCTTC
NA	TRBV20-1	NA	TRBJ1-2	CSASRAATSYGYTF	TGCAGTGCTAGCCGGGCCGCCACGTCCTATGGCTACACCTTC
NA	TRBV30	NA	TRBJ1-2	CAWSQGVFGYTF	TGTGCCTGGAGTCAAGGGGTGTTTGGCTACACCTTC
NA	TRBV20-1	NA	TRBJ2-7	CSASLALSTSMYF	TGCAGTGCTAGTTTGGCACTATCTACGAGTATGTACTTC
NA	TRBV7-9	NA	TRBJ2-1	CASSSAVGINEQFF	TGTGCCAGCAGCTCGGCCGTAGGTATAAATGAGCAGTTCTTC